A single T cell receptor beta chain is shown here with its context. Its antigen is not known. The assay was immunoSEQ multiplex PCR, and TCRdb's table has in-frame clones only and misses some. The sample consists of 55,000 to 70,000 clones, around nine tenths of them appearing once. This sample was included in a study of OX40 agonist ivuxolimab in advanced cancers. For the study at large: Dosing consisted of intravenous ivuxolimab at 0.01 to 10 mg/kg every 2 weeks. Study observations and caveats: Antigens targeted by the expanded peripheral T cells were not determined.

This CDR3 is built from 14 residues. Germline CDR1 and CDR2: MNHEY and SMNVEV (reference sequence). The V and J ends lost 3 bases and 4 bases, in that order; junction bases with no gene match: 4. Sequencing was performed on CD4+ or CD8+ T cells sorted from blood, taken in a trial of the OX40 agonist ivuxolimab. The gene calls are TRBV27 and TRBJ1-2; TRBD1 matches at 8 bases. This clonotype was sampled from an adult with an advanced solid tumor such as melanoma, head and neck, liver or kidney cancer. CDR3 sequence reads: CASSLDRAGYGYTF. For the CDR3, the DNA is TGTGCCAGCAGTTTGGACAGGGCGGGCTATGGCTACACCTTC.